This entry is about one TCR beta chain. The CDR3 loop spans 16 amino acids. Germline CDR1 is SGHDT and CDR2 is YYEEEE. V lost 2 bases and J lost 1; bases outside the gene matches: 9. Sequenced by immunoSEQ multiplex PCR; TCRdb stores in-frame clones only, minus some. The sample shows roughly 76,000 clones, about 93% of them seen only once. These data originate in a study of OX40 agonist ivuxolimab in advanced cancers. For the study at large: The mean age was approximately 60 years, ranging from about 20 to 90, with under 90% of participants male.

This sequence joins TRBV5-6 and TRBJ2-7; 7 nucleotides match TRBD2. This clonotype was sampled from an adult with an advanced solid tumor such as melanoma, head and neck, liver or kidney cancer. Sequencing was performed on CD4+ or CD8+ T cells sorted from blood, taken in a trial of the OX40 agonist ivuxolimab. CDR3 in DNA: TGTGCCAGCAGCTTAGGAGCGGGGATGGTGTCCTACGAGCAGTACTTC. This sequence encodes CASSLGAGMVSYEQYF.